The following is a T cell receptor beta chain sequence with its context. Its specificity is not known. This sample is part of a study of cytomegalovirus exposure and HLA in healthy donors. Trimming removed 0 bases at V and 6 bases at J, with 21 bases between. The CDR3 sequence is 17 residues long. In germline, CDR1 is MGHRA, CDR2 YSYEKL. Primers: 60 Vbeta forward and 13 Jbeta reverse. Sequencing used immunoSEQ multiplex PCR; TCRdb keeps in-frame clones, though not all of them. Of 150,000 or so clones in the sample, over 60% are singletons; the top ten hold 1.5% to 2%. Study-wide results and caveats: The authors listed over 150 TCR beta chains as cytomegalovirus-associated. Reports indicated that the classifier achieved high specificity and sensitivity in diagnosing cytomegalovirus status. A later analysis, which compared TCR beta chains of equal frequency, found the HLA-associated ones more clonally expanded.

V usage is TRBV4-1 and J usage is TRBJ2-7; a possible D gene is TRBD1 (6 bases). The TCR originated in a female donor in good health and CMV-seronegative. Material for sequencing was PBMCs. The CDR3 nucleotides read TGCGCCAGCAGCCAAGACAGGGGCAAATACTTCTTAGGCGAGCAGTACTTC. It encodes CASSQDRGKYFLGEQYF.